The 17 T cell receptor beta chains below all came from one sample that was sequenced in a study of blood T cell repertoires in COVID-19. The assay was immunoSEQ multiplex PCR, and TCRdb's table has in-frame clones only and misses some. This sample has approximately 62,000 clones; over 80% occur once, and the top ten carry 1.4%. The sequenced sample was peripheral blood. These receptor sequences come from a man in his 60s with acute or convalescent COVID-19.

The chain combines TRBV28 with TRBJ1-2; 9 bases map to TRBD1. CDR3 length equals 14 residues. Trimming removed 8 bases from V and 2 bases from J; junction bases left unmatched: 6. The germline V gene has CDR1 MDHEN and CDR2 SYDVKM. The CDR3 here is CASQPDRGNYGYTF. The CDR3 DNA sequence: TGTGCCAGCCAACCGGACAGGGGAAACTATGGCTACACCTTC.

This chain links TRBV5-4 with TRBJ1-6; D may be TRBD1 (5 bases). CDR3 length: 15 amino acids. Germline V CDR1 and CDR2: SGHNT, YYREEE (reference sequence). V shed 0 bases and J shed 8 bases, with 12 bases lying between them. The CDR3 is CASSLGGGDHSPLHF. As DNA, the CDR3 is TGTGCCAGCAGCTTGGGTGGGGGGGATCATTCACCCCTCCACTTT.

The rearrangement joins TRBV3-1 (or the pseudogene TRBV3-2) to TRBJ2-1, with 11 bases fitting TRBD2. V gave up 4 bases and J gave up 5 bases; unmatched junction bases: 1. Germline values: CDR1 LGHDT, CDR2 YNNKEL (reference sequence). This CDR3 contains 14 residues. The CDR3 sequence: CASSLTSGNNEQFF. The CDR3 DNA reads TGTGCCAGCAGCCTGACTAGCGGGAACAATGAGCAGTTCTTC.

The chain carries TRBV4-3 and TRBJ2-7; D ambiguous. Trimming cost V 2 bases and J 6 bases, with 11 bases left between them. CDR3 length: 13 amino acids. Germline CDR1 is LGHNA and CDR2 is YSLEER. In DNA, the CDR3 is TGCGCCAGCAGCCAAACACAGTCTTCCGAGCAGTACTTC. It is translated as CASSQTQSSEQYF.

This chain links TRBV7-8 with TRBJ2-5; 7 bases align to TRBD1. The CDR3 has 14 amino acids. V trimming: 5 bases; J trimming: 1 base; junction bases outside the gene matches: 4. Germline CDR1 SGHVS, CDR2 FQNEAQ. The CDR3: CASSRDRAQETQYF. The DNA for the CDR3 is TGTGCCAGCAGCCGAGACAGGGCCCAAGAGACCCAGTACTTC.

V is TRBV5-6 and J is TRBJ2-7, with D maybe TRBD2 (8 bases). From germline, CDR1 is SGHDT and CDR2 YYEEEE. V lost 5 bases and J lost 4, with 16 bases in between. The CDR3 is made up of 14 amino acids. The DNA for the CDR3 is TGTGCCAGCAGACGGGAGGGGGCCGCTTACGAGCAGTACTTC. Encoded protein: CASRREGAAYEQYF. Drawing the rest from reference TRBV5-6 and TRBJ2-7, the complete variable domain is DAGVTQSPTHLIKTRGQQVTLRCSPKSGHDTVSWYQQALGQGPQFIFQYYEEEERQRGNFPDRFSGHQFPNYSSELNVNALLLGDSALYLCASRREGAAYEQYFGPGTRLTVT.

The chain links TRBV19 to TRBJ2-1, with a tentative D call TRBD2 (6 bases). This CDR3 is built from 12 residues. Trimming left V 8 bases short and J 10 bases short, with 15 bases between. The germline V gene has CDR1 LNHDA and CDR2 SQIVND (reference sequence). The CDR3 region has the DNA TGTGCCAGTGGGGGACTCCCTCCCGAGCAGTTCTTC. Its translation: CASGGLPPEQFF. Looking up the rest from reference TRBV19 and TRBJ2-1 gives the full variable domain: DGGITQSPKYLFRKEGQNVTLSCEQNLNHDAMYWYRQDPGQGLRLIYYSQIVNDFQKGDIAEGYSVSREKKESFPLTVTSAQKNPTAFYLCASGGLPPEQFFGPGTRLTVL.

The table lists this clone with a count of one. V usage is TRBV30 and J usage is TRBJ1-1; 7 bases are shared with TRBD1. Germline V gene lookup returns CDR1 GTSNPN and CDR2 SVGIG (reference sequence). V gave up 4 bases and J gave up 2 bases; unmatched junction bases: 4. The CDR3 covers 13 residues. The CDR3 protein is CAWNRQGNTEAFF. The CDR3 DNA sequence: TGTGCCTGGAACCGACAGGGTAACACTGAAGCTTTCTTT.

The chain recombines TRBV2 with TRBJ1-4, with 10 nucleotides matching TRBD1. This CDR3 has 14 residues. Germline lookup yields CDR1 SNHLY and CDR2 FYNNEI. Losses at the gene ends were 5 bases for V and 7 bases for J; bases not matched to a gene: 4. The CDR3 bases are TGTGCCAGCAGTCTAGACAGGGGGCTTGAAAAACTGTTTTTT. This translates into CASSLDRGLEKLFF. The whole variable domain, remainder taken from reference TRBV2 and TRBJ1-4, is EPEVTQTPSHQVTQMGQEVILRCVPISNHLYFYWYRQILGQKVEFLVSFYNNEISEKSEIFDDQFSVERPDGSNFTLKIRSTKLEDSAMYFCASSLDRGLEKLFFGSGTQLSVL.

This clone was seen only once. The chain has TRBV6-5 and TRBJ1-1; maybe TRBD1 (6 bases). Germline V gene sequence: CDR1 MNHEY, CDR2 SVGAGI. CDR3 size: 15 residues. V shed 6 bases and J shed 4 bases, with 18 bases lying between them. CDR3 sequence: CASSTLRGGSTEAFF. Written as DNA, the CDR3 is TGTGCCAGCAGCACATTAAGGGGGGGGAGCACTGAAGCTTTCTTT.

CDR3 sequence: CAWSVPAVSTDTQYF. The CDR3, as DNA: TGTGCCTGGAGTGTTCCAGCGGTTAGCACAGATACGCAGTATTTT. The chain joins TRBV30 to TRBJ2-3, with D perhaps matching TRBD2 (5 bases). This CDR3 has 15 amino acids. Per the germline V gene, CDR1 is GTSNPN and CDR2 is SVGIG (reference sequence). V gave up 0 bases and J gave up 0 bases, with 10 bases separating them.

The chain combines TRBV6-1 with TRBJ1-3; D is possibly TRBD1 (5 bases). The germline V and J ends were trimmed by 0 bases and 3 bases, with 12 bases remaining between them. Germline V gives CDR1 MNHNS, CDR2 SASEGT. The CDR3 runs to 16 residues. The CDR3 DNA sequence: TGTGCCAGCAGTGAAGCGCCTCCAGGGTTTGGAAACACCATATATTTT. Its translation is CASSEAPPGFGNTIYF.

The chain joins TRBV28 to TRBJ1-5; D is possibly TRBD1 (6 bases). With 6 bases removed from V and 2 bases from J, the gap between germline ends came to 8 bases. The CDR3 loop spans 13 amino acids. CDR1 MDHEN and CDR2 SYDVKM come from the germline V gene. CDR3 coding DNA: TGTGCCAGCAGACAGGGTGGCAATCAGCCCCAGCATTTT. Its protein product is CASRQGGNQPQHF.

J is TRBJ2-4 and V is TRBV19; 8 nucleotides match TRBD1. Germline V lookup: CDR1 LNHDA, CDR2 SQIVND (reference sequence). With V trimmed by 5 bases and J by 8 bases, 17 bases remained unmatched. This CDR3 contains 17 residues. CDR3 protein: CASSPRGRRGRLDIQYF. Written as DNA, the CDR3 is TGTGCCAGTAGTCCAAGGGGCCGCAGGGGGCGATTAGACATTCAGTACTTC.

This chain uses TRBV10-3 with TRBJ2-3; 7 bases line up with TRBD2. Germline V gene data show CDR1 as ENHRY and CDR2 as SYGVKD. V was clipped by 4 bases and J by 2 bases; unmatched bases: 6. The CDR3 has 15 amino acids. The CDR3 coding sequence is TGTGCCATCAGTGGCCGCGGGAGTGACACAGATACGCAGTATTTT. Amino acids: CAISGRGSDTDTQYF.

The CDR3 region has the DNA TGTGCCAGTAGTTCCCCGCCACCGGGGGTCGGTGGCTACACCTTC. Translated: CASSSPPPGVGGYTF. The J gene is TRBJ1-2, the V gene TRBV19, with D maybe TRBD1 (5 bases). This CDR3 has 15 amino acids. V lost 5 bases and J 7 bases, leaving 20 bases between the germline ends. The germline CDR1 and CDR2 sequences are LNHDA and SQIVND (reference sequence).

J is TRBJ1-2 and V is TRBV2; 9 positions agree with TRBD1. This CDR3 has 11 residues. The V segment lost 9 bases and the J segment 7 bases; nucleotides outside the gene matches: 3. Germline V CDR1 and CDR2: SNHLY, FYNNEI. The CDR3 reads CASGTGTGYTF. The CDR3 DNA sequence: TGTGCCAGTGGGACAGGGACTGGCTACACCTTC.